One TCR beta chain is described in this entry. The PCR used 60 Vbeta and 13 Jbeta primers. Sequenced by immunoSEQ multiplex PCR; TCRdb stores in-frame clones only, minus some. The table shows 150,000 or so clones, with 70% to 80% occurring only once. The sample comes from a study of cytomegalovirus exposure and HLA in healthy donors. Study information: Roughly 89 million unique TCR sequences came from HLA-typed donors in an early release.

The clonotype comes from a man aged 40-49 years in good health and CMV-seropositive. The sample taken for sequencing was PBMCs.

The CDR3 reads CASTSGGDYGEPQHF. Written as DNA, the CDR3 is TGTGCCAGCACCTCGGGCGGGGACTACGGGGAGCCCCAGCATTTT. The rearrangement links TRBV28 to TRBJ1-5; D might be TRBD1 (5 bases). V was clipped by 7 bases and J by 8 bases, with 21 bases between them. The CDR3 loop spans 15 amino acids. CDR1 and CDR2 (germline): MDHEN, SYDVKM.